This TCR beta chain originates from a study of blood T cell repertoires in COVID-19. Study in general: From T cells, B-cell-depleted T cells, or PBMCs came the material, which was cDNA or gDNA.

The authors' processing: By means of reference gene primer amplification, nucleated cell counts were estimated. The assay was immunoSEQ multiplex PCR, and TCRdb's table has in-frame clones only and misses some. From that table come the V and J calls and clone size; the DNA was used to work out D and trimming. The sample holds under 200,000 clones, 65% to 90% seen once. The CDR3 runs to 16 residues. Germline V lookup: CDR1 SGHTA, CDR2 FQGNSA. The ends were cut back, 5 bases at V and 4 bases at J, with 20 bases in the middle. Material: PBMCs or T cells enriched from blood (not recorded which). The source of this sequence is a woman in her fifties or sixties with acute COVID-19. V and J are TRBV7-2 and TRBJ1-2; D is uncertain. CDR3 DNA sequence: TGTGCCAGCAGCCCACTCCTCCGACTGTCTCCCTATGGCTACACCTTC. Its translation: CASSPLLRLSPYGYTF. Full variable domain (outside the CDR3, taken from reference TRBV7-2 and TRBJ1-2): GAGVSQSPSNKVTEKGKDVELRCDPISGHTALYWYRQSLGQGLEFLIYFQGNSAPDKSGLPSDRFSAERTGGSVSTLTIQRTQQEDSAVYLCASSPLLRLSPYGYTFGSGTRLTVV.